This TCR beta chain was observed in a study of PD-L1 blockade in urothelial cancer. Sequencing was performed with immunoSEQ multiplex PCR; in TCRdb, only in-frame clones are kept and a portion is missing. The top ten clones hold roughly a quarter of a sample with around 40,000 clones, roughly 90% of them seen once. The length of the CDR3 is 14 residues. Per the germline V gene, CDR1 is SGHVS and CDR2 is FQNEAQ. V was pared by 5 bases and J by 10 bases, with 8 bases of the junction left unmatched. Time point given: peripheral blood 6 weeks after treatment start. The rearrangement uses TRBV7-8 and TRBJ1-6, with TRBD1 matching over 7 bases. The sequence was obtained from a man aged 55 to 70 with urothelial cancer. Specimen: PBMCs, collected around atezolizumab (anti-PD-L1) treatment. CDR3 region: CASSTRQGASPLHF. The CDR3 coding sequence is TGTGCCAGCAGCACCCGACAGGGAGCCTCACCCCTCCACTTT.